The entry below describes one T cell receptor (beta chain). Clones were read by immunoSEQ multiplex PCR, and TCRdb kept only the in-frame ones, dropping some. The profile shows 61,000 or so clones, more than 70% of them singletons. This sample was taken from a study of blood T cell repertoires in COVID-19. About the research overall: Nucleic acid was either cDNA or gDNA, and it came from T cells, B-cell-depleted T cells, or PBMCs.

This CDR3 comprises 12 residues. CDR1 and CDR2 (germline): GTSNPN, SVGIG (reference sequence). The V end lost 7 bases, the J end lost 2 bases, and 9 bases lay between the germline ends. The source material was peripheral blood. The chain couples TRBV30 to TRBJ2-4; perhaps TRBD1 as D (6 bases). This receptor was taken from a woman aged 45-59 years with active or convalescent COVID-19. The CDR3 DNA reads TGTGCCTCAGGGGTAACCAAAAACATTCAGTACTTC. Its protein is CASGVTKNIQYF.